These T cell receptor beta chains were read from a single sample in a study of cytomegalovirus exposure and HLA in healthy donors. Sequencing used immunoSEQ multiplex PCR; TCRdb keeps in-frame clones, though not all of them. Of some 110,000 clones detected, around 10% appear once; the ten largest clones hold less than 6%. Sequencing was carried out using PBMCs. The receptors here all came from a man aged 35 to 55 in good health and CMV-seropositive. Both conserved end residues are part of each CDR3. Each record gives: J gene, D gene, clone size, V gene, CDR3 protein, CDR3 DNA. A D gene is named only where the DNA matches it firmly. Clone size is stated in some rows and not others, as once, few, many or a class when expanded.

>TRBJ2-1|TRBD1|few|TRBV7-9
CASSSDRVRHNEQFF
TGTGCCAGCAGCTCAGACAGGGTTAGACACAATGAGCAGTTCTTC
>TRBJ2-7|TRBD2|few|TRBV25-1
CASSGLAGTYEQYF
TGTGCCAGCAGTGGGCTAGCGGGAACCTACGAGCAGTACTTC
>TRBJ2-5|TRBD1|few|TRBV18
CASSRISSGTGKETQYF
TGTGCCAGCTCACGAATTTCCTCCGGGACAGGGAAAGAGACCCAGTACTTC
>TRBJ1-5|.|.|TRBV2
CASSEALANQPQHF
TGTGCCAGCAGTGAAGCGCTGGCAAATCAGCCCCAGCATTTT
>TRBJ2-7|TRBD1|few|TRBV11-3
CASSIDRGVAYEQYF
TGTGCCAGCAGTATCGACAGGGGGGTAGCCTACGAGCAGTACTTC
>TRBJ2-2|.|.|TRBV5-1
CASSQGPTGELFF
TGCGCCAGCAGTCAGGGTCCTACCGGGGAGCTGTTTTTT
>TRBJ2-1|.|.|TRBV4-2
CASSQGGMGGYEQFF
TGTGCCAGCAGCCAGGGCGGGATGGGTGGGTATGAGCAGTTCTTC
>TRBJ2-4|.|few|TRBV9
CASSAEGETLLNIQYF
TGTGCCAGCAGCGCGGAGGGAGAGACTCTTCTAAACATTCAGTACTTC
>TRBJ2-2|TRBD1|.|TRBV4-1
CASSQGWGQGSGELFF
TGCGCCAGCAGCCAAGGGTGGGGACAGGGGAGCGGGGAGCTGTTTTTT
>TRBJ2-2|TRBD1|few|TRBV4-2
CASSQAGQGSGELFF
TGTGCCAGCAGCCAAGCCGGACAGGGGAGCGGGGAGCTGTTTTTT
>TRBJ1-1|.|few|TRBV10-1
CASSEWRERNTEAFF
TGCGCCAGCAGTGAGTGGAGGGAAAGGAACACTGAAGCTTTCTTT
>TRBJ2-1|TRBD2|few|TRBV27
CASSLPSGHNEQFF
TGTGCCAGCAGTTTGCCTAGCGGGCACAATGAGCAGTTCTTC
>TRBJ2-3|.|once|TRBV28
CASSSPTPRSTDTQYF
TGTGCCAGCAGTTCTCCGACTCCGAGGAGCACAGATACGCAGTATTTT
>TRBJ1-5|.|.|TRBV4-2
CASSQALQWNQPQHF
TGTGCCAGCAGCCAGGCCCTCCAATGGAATCAGCCCCAGCATTTT
>TRBJ1-1|.|few|TRBV6-5
CASRAQGGTEAFF
TGTGCCAGCAGGGCACAGGGTGGCACTGAAGCTTTCTTT
>TRBJ2-1|.|.|TRBV6-1
CASSRRGADEQFF
TGTGCCAGTTCACGCAGGGGCGCCGATGAGCAGTTCTTC
>TRBJ2-7|.|.|TRBV10-3
CAIRTGKDWGEQYF
TGTGCCATCAGGACCGGGAAAGACTGGGGCGAGCAGTACTTC
>TRBJ2-7|.|few|TRBV28
CASSFGQGGYEQYF
TGTGCCAGCAGTTTTGGTCAGGGTGGTTACGAGCAGTACTTC
>TRBJ2-1|.|.|TRBV5-1
CASSFGNEQFF
TGCGCCAGCAGCTTCGGGAATGAGCAGTTCTTC
>TRBJ1-5|.|.|TRBV29-1
CSVESRFSNQPQNF
TGCAGCGTTGAAAGCAGATTTAGCAATCAGCCCCAGAATTTT
>TRBJ2-3|TRBD2|.|TRBV28
CASRQTSGTGRDTQYF
TGTGCCAGCAGGCAGACTAGCGGGACAGGCCGAGATACGCAGTATTTT
>TRBJ2-3|TRBD1|few|TRBV19
CASSLRQGSGTQYF
TGTGCCAGTAGTCTAAGACAGGGCTCCGGAACGCAGTATTTT
>TRBJ2-2|TRBD2|few|TRBV7-3
CASSSSGKNTGELFF
TGTGCCAGCAGCTCTAGCGGGAAGAACACCGGGGAGCTGTTTTTT
>TRBJ2-3|.|few|TRBV7-9
CASSFRTPSTDTQYF
TGTGCCAGCAGCTTCCGGACACCCAGCACAGATACGCAGTATTTT
>TRBJ1-5|.|few|TRBV2
CASSTDSNQPQHF
TGTGCCAGTTCGACAGATAGCAATCAGCCCCAGCATTTT
>TRBJ2-7|.|many|TRBV27
CASQVRPEGSYEQYF
TGTGCCAGTCAGGTTCGCCCGGAGGGGTCCTACGAGCAGTACTTC
>TRBJ2-1|.|.|TRBV11-3
CASREPGNEQFF
TGTGCCAGCAGGGAGCCGGGGAATGAGCAGTTCTTC
>TRBJ2-2|.|.|TRBV7-9
CASSFSVTGELFF
TGTGCCAGCAGCTTTAGCGTGACCGGGGAGCTGTTTTTT
>TRBJ2-1|.|.|TRBV9
CASSISGSRDEQFF
TGTGCCAGCAGCATATCGGGTAGCAGGGATGAGCAGTTCTTC
>TRBJ2-7|TRBD1|.|TRBV28
CASRTGLPYEQYF
TGTGCCAGCCGGACAGGGTTACCTTACGAGCAGTACTTC
>TRBJ2-1|TRBD2|.|TRBV11-1
CASSTRLAKDEQFF
TGTGCCAGCAGCACCAGACTAGCGAAGGATGAGCAGTTCTTC
>TRBJ2-3|TRBD1|.|TRBV6-5
CACSRQGVSTDTQYF
TGTGCCTGTTCTCGACAGGGGGTAAGCACAGATACGCAGTATTTT